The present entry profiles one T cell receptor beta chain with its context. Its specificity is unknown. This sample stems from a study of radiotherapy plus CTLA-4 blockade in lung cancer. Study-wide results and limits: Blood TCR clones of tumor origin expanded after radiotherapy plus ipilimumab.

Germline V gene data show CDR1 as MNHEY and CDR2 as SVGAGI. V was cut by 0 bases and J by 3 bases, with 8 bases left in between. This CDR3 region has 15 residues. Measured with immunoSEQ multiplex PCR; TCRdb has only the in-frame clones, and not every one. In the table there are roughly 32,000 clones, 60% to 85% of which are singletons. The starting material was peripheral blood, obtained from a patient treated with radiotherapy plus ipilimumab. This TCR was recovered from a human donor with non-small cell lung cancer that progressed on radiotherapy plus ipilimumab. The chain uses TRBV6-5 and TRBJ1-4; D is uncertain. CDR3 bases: TGTGCCAGCAGTTACTCCGGGCGTCCTAATGAAAAACTGTTTTTT. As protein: CASSYSGRPNEKLFF.